This TCR beta chain derives from a study of blood T cell repertoires in COVID-19. Overall study context: Nucleic acid was either cDNA or gDNA, and it came from T cells, B-cell-depleted T cells, or PBMCs.

Authors' processing steps: Reference gene primer amplification in the assay estimated nucleated cell counts. Sequenced by immunoSEQ multiplex PCR; TCRdb stores in-frame clones only, minus some. The V and J calls and the clone size are those of that table, but D and trimming were determined from the DNA. The data show roughly 260,000 clones, around nine tenths seen once. V shed 5 bases and J 0 bases; nucleotides not matched to a gene: 6. The CDR3 is 16 residues long. Germline V gives CDR1 KGHSH, CDR2 LQKENI. The receptor's source is a man aged 40-49 years who had recovered from COVID-19. The chain carries TRBV18 and TRBJ2-2, with TRBD1 matching 7 bases. Sequenced material: peripheral blood. The CDR3: CASSKRTGTNTGELFF. The CDR3, as DNA: TGTGCCAGCTCAAAACGGACAGGAACGAACACCGGGGAGCTGTTTTTT.